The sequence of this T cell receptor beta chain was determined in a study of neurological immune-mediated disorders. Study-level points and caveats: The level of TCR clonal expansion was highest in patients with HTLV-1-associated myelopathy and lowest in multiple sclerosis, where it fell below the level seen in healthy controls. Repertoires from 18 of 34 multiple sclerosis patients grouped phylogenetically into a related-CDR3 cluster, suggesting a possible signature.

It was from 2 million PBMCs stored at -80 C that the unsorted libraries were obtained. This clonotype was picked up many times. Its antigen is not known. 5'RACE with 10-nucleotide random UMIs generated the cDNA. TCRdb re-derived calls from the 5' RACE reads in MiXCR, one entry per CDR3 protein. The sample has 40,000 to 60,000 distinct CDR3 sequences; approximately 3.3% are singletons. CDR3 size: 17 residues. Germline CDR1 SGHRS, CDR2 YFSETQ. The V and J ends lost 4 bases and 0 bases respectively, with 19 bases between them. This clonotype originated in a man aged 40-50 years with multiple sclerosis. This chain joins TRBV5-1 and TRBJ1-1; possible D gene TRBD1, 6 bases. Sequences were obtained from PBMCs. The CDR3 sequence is CASSPEGGSRVNTEAFF. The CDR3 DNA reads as TGCGCCAGCAGCCCCGAGGGGGGAAGTCGGGTGAACACTGAAGCTTTCTTT.